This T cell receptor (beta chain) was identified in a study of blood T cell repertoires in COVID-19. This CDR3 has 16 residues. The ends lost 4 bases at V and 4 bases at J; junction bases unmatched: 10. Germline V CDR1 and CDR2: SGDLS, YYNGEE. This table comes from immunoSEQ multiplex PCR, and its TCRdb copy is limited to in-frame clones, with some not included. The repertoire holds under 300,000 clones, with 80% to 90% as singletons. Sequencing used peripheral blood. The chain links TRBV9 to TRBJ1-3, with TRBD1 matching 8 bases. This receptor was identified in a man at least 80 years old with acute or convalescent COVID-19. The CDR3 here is CASSIGTGSLGNTIYF. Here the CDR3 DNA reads TGTGCCAGCAGCATAGGGACAGGTTCCTTGGGAAACACCATATATTTT.